Presented here are 9 T cell receptor beta chains from one specimen sequenced in a study of shared clonotypes between healthy human individuals (dated by TCRdb to between 2020 and 2021). The method behind the library was the immunoSEQ multiplex PCR assay. TCRdb obtained this table from immuneACCESS and retained in-frame rearrangements with V and J assigned. These tables miss some clones; where compared with another copy, unresolved V genes account for less than half of the shortfall, and the remainder is unexplained. The table for this sample lists about 2 million clones; just under 95% of them were counted only once. The leading ten clones occupy around 1.1% of the sample. CD8 naive samples were obtained by positive selection for CCR7 among CD45RO-negative cells, yielding a CD45RA+CCR7+ population from which TemRA cells were excluded. Sequencing was performed on naive CD8+ T cells sorted from blood. Taken with the paper, the label for cell subset or site translates to: CD45RA+CCR7+. The receptors were gathered from a man aged 18 to 30 in good health.

The chain is built from TRBV6-5 and TRBJ2-2; D unclear. Germline loops: CDR1 MNHEY, CDR2 SVGAGI. The CDR3 loop spans 15 amino acids. V shed 4 bases and J shed 2 bases, with 11 bases lying between them. The chain's CDR3 is CASSFIARNTGELFF. DNA of the CDR3: TGTGCCAGCAGTTTTATTGCGCGTAACACCGGGGAGCTGTTTTTT.

This sequence joins TRBV25-1 and TRBJ1-4, with a tentative D call TRBD1 (6 bases). V lost 4 bases to trimming and J lost 5 bases, with 11 bases between them. From germline, CDR1 is MGHDK and CDR2 SYGVNS. This CDR3 has 14 amino acids. CDR3 residues: CASSVAGANEKLFF. The CDR3 DNA reads as TGTGCCAGCAGTGTGGCAGGGGCGAATGAAAAACTGTTTTTT.

V gene TRBV2 combines with J gene TRBJ2-1; possible D gene TRBD2, 7 bases. The CDR3 consists of 15 residues. The germline V gene encodes CDR1 SNHLY and CDR2 FYNNEI. V was clipped by 8 bases and J by 11 bases, with 25 bases between them. This chain's CDR3 is CASDAEGEGRLQQFF. CDR3 in DNA: TGTGCCAGCGATGCCGAGGGGGAGGGCCGTTTGCAGCAGTTCTTC. Complete variable domain (other parts from reference TRBV2 and TRBJ2-1): EPEVTQTPSHQVTQMGQEVILRCVPISNHLYFYWYRQILGQKVEFLVSFYNNEISEKSEIFDDQFSVERPDGSNFTLKIRSTKLEDSAMYFCASDAEGEGRLQQFFGPGTRLTVL.

The chain employs TRBV11-2 and TRBJ2-7; no firm D call. V was shortened by 5 bases and J by 4 bases, with 15 bases between the two germline ends. This CDR3 region has 14 residues. Germline CDR1 reads SGHAT; CDR2 reads FQNNGV. The CDR3 nucleotides are TGTGCCAGCAGCCCGCACGTGGATGGGTACGAGCAGTACTTC. Protein sequence: CASSPHVDGYEQYF.

V and J are TRBV9 and TRBJ2-1; 8 bases are a match to TRBD1. The ends lost 0 bases at V and 2 bases at J; junction bases unmatched: 4. Germline assignment: CDR1 SGDLS and CDR2 YYNGEE. The CDR3 runs to 16 residues. CDR3: CASSVAGDRPYNEQFF. Written as DNA, the CDR3 is TGTGCCAGCAGCGTAGCAGGGGACAGGCCCTACAATGAGCAGTTCTTC.

The J gene is TRBJ1-1, the V gene TRBV30; D possibly corresponds to TRBD1 (5 bases). Trimming cost V 5 bases and J 2 bases, with 18 bases left between them. The CDR3 extends over 15 amino acids. In germline, CDR1 is GTSNPN, CDR2 SVGIG (reference sequence). CDR3: CAWLPSPGSNTEAFF. CDR3 DNA: TGTGCCTGGCTTCCCTCGCCAGGGAGTAACACTGAAGCTTTCTTT.

This clone was found once. This chain links TRBV6-6 with TRBJ1-1; D is possibly TRBD1 (6 bases). This CDR3 is built from 13 residues. Trimming left V 6 bases short and J 0 bases short, with 8 bases between. The germline CDR1 and CDR2 sequences are MNHNY and SVGAGI (reference sequence). In DNA form, the CDR3 reads TGTGCCAGCAGCACAGGGATGAACACTGAAGCTTTCTTT. Its protein is CASSTGMNTEAFF.

Only one count was recorded for this clone. V and J are TRBV4-1 and TRBJ2-7; no reliable D call. The germline gives CDR1 MGHRA, CDR2 YSYEKL. V was shortened by 6 bases and J by 3 bases, with 12 bases between the two germline ends. The CDR3 runs to 13 residues. The CDR3 DNA follows: TGCGCCAGCAGTCCGCTGGGCGTCTACGAGCAGTACTTC. It translates to CASSPLGVYEQYF.

This clone was found a few times. The V and J genes are TRBV28 and TRBJ2-7, with D perhaps TRBD1 or TRBD2 (6 bases each). Germline CDR1 MDHEN, CDR2 SYDVKM. The CDR3 extends over 14 amino acids. Trimming cost V 7 bases and J 4 bases, with 17 bases left between them. In nucleotides, the CDR3 is TGTGCCAGCACCTTGGAGGGGGGCGGATACGAGCAGTACTTC. Translated: CASTLEGGGYEQYF.